The source of this T cell receptor (beta chain) is a study of T cells in Graves' hyperthyroidism and ophthalmopathy. Points from the study as a whole: Model predictions of ophthalmopathy came a median roughly 6.4 months before onset. From stable hyperthyroidism, ophthalmopathy was set apart by a 13 V-J model.

V gave up 6 bases and J gave up 4 bases, with 4 bases separating them. The CDR3 runs to 12 residues. In germline, CDR1 is MNHEY, CDR2 SVGAGI. Diagnoses used clinical symptoms, serum thyroxine and TRAb, thyroid ultrasound and orbital computed tomography. TCR beta CDR3 region amplification was performed from RNA transcripts. A first-round RT-PCR of the TCR CDR3 used the HTBI primer set. TCRdb re-derived calls from the multiplex PCR reads in MiXCR, one entry per CDR3 protein. Here the sample spans hundreds of thousands of distinct CDR3 sequences, over 35% being singletons. Details on this clonotype: Its antigen is not known.

The chain has TRBV6-5 and TRBJ2-6; D is ambiguous. The sequence derives from a woman in her 40s with Graves' hyperthyroidism. The sample comprised blood. The CDR3 DNA sequence: TGTGCCAGCAGCTGGGGGGCCAACGTCCTGACTTTC. This sequence encodes CASSWGANVLTF.